This TCR beta chain was recovered during a study of T cells after yellow fever vaccination. This clonotype was picked up many times. The antigen is undetermined. CDR3 length equals 16 residues. In germline, CDR1 is DFQATT, CDR2 SNEGSKA (reference sequence). Deletions cut 3 bases from V and 8 bases from J, with 20 bases between. TCRdb re-derived calls from the 5' RACE reads in MiXCR, one entry per CDR3 protein. The profile shows under 550,000 distinct CDR3 sequences, roughly 22% of them singletons. General observations from the study: Abundant bulk-population clonotypes could contaminate the FACS-sorted repertoires.

The chain uses TRBV20-1 and TRBJ1-6; D is possibly TRBD1 (6 bases). The material was PBMCs, obtained around 3 weeks after the first yellow fever vaccination. This clonotype was obtained from a young man who received the YFV17D yellow fever vaccine. In nucleotides, the CDR3 is TGCAGTGCTAGGGCCAGTCCCGGGACACTAGATTCACCCCTCCACTTT. This gives the protein CSARASPGTLDSPLHF.